The sequence of this TCR beta chain was determined in a study of cytomegalovirus exposure and HLA in healthy donors. 13 Jbeta primers and 60 Vbeta primers were used for the PCR. Original processing methods: In a later analysis, approximately 73 million unique TCR beta chains included roughly 11 million shared by two or more donors. Profiling relied on immunoSEQ multiplex PCR, and the TCRdb table lists in-frame clones only, not all of them. V and J calls and clone size are as listed in that table; D and trimming were resolved from the DNA. The sample holds 150,000 to 200,000 clones, around 83% seen once. From germline, CDR1 is MRHNA and CDR2 SNTAGT. The V segment lost 8 bases and the J segment 2 bases; nucleotides outside the gene matches: 3. The CDR3 contains 13 residues.

The rearrangement uses TRBV6-4 and TRBJ2-7, with TRBD2 identical over 10 bases. Material for sequencing was PBMCs. The TCR was taken from a man between 50 and 59 years old in good health and CMV-seropositive. CDR3 nucleotide sequence: TGTGCCAGCGGGGGACTAGCGACCTACGAGCAGTACTTC. This translates into CASGGLATYEQYF.